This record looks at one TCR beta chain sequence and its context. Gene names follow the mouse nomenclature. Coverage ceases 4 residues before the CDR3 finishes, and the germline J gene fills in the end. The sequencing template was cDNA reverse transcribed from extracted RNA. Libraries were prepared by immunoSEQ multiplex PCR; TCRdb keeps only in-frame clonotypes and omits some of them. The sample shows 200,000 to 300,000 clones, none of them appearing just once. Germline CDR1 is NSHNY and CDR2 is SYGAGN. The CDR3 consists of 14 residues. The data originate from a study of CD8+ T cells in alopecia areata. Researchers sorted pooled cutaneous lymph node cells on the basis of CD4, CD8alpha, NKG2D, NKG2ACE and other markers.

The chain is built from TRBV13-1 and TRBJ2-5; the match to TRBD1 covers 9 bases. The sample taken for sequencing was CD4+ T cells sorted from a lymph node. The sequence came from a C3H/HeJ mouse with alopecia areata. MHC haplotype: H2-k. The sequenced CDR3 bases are TGTGCCAGCAGTGCCGGGACAGGGTTGGAC. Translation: CASSAGTGLD. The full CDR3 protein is CASSAGTGLDTQYF.